Below, 18 T cell receptor beta chains from the same sample are listed, as sequenced in a study of T cells in Graves' hyperthyroidism and ophthalmopathy. Amplification yielded TCR beta CDR3 regions, with RNA transcripts as the source. The HTBI set primed first-round TCR CDR3 RT-PCR. TCRdb passed the multiplex PCR reads through MiXCR, listing each CDR3 protein once. The data show under 300,000 distinct CDR3 sequences, around 15% seen once. The sequencing input was blood. These receptors all stem from a woman between 40 and 50 years old with Graves' hyperthyroidism.

This clonotype appeared many times. The V call is TRBV7-3, the J call TRBJ2-1, with D unresolved. Germline V gene lookup returns CDR1 SGHTA and CDR2 FQGTGA. The CDR3 loop spans 14 amino acids. V was clipped by 0 bases and J by 5 bases, with 8 bases between them. The CDR3 coding sequence is TGTGCCAGCAGCTTAACAGGCCCGCACAATGAGCAGTTCTTC. Amino acid sequence: CASSLTGPHNEQFF.

Regarding this clonotype: A junction boundary mismatches the germline segment, possibly from a read error. V and J are TRBV7-2 and TRBJ1-3, with no clear D. CDR1 is SGHTA, CDR2 FQGNSA, per germline. The CDR3 totals 16 residues. The CDR3 protein is CASQPAVRRSGNTIYF. In nucleotides, the CDR3 is TGCGCCAGTCAGCCCGCGGTTCGTCGCTCTGGAAACACCATATATTTT.

This chain joins TRBV7-9 and TRBJ2-6, with 7 bases identical to TRBD1. This CDR3 has 18 amino acids. CDR1 and CDR2 (germline): SEHNR, FQNEAQ (reference sequence). V lost 8 bases, J lost 1 base, and 14 bases stayed unmatched. Written as DNA, the CDR3 is TGTGCCAGCGGGGGATTTAGGACAGGACTTTCTGGGGCCAACGTCCTGACTTTC. Translation: CASGGFRTGLSGANVLTF.

There are many counts of this clonotype. The chain couples TRBV2 to TRBJ2-1; D remains ambiguous. CDR1 SNHLY and CDR2 FYNNEI come from the germline V gene. The length of the CDR3 is 16 residues. The ends were cut back, 1 base at V and 0 bases at J, with 10 bases in the middle. CDR3 nucleotide sequence: TGTGCCAGCAGTGAAGGGGAACTTAGCTCCTACAATGAGCAGTTCTTC. Protein sequence: CASSEGELSSYNEQFF.

There are many counts of this clonotype. It is unclear where the CDR3 begins or ends on the DNA, so no DNA is shown, and the CDR3 is as TCRdb lists it. The CDR3 loop is CASTSVTSGNTEAFF. The chain couples TRBV19 to TRBJ1-1. CDR1 and CDR2 from the germline V gene are LNHDA and SQIVND (reference sequence). The CDR3 numbers 15 amino acids, ends counted.

The chain has TRBV19 and TRBJ2-2, with D tentatively TRBD1 or TRBD2 (5 bases each). The CDR3 runs 16 residues. V lost 5 bases, J lost 4 bases, and 17 bases lay in between. Looked up from germline, CDR1 is LNHDA and CDR2 is SQIVND (reference sequence). CDR3 DNA sequence: TGTGCCAGTAGTTCCCGGGATCAGGGCGGCACCGGGGAGCTGTTTTTT. Amino acid sequence: CASSSRDQGGTGELFF. Full variable domain (remainder filled in from reference TRBV19 and TRBJ2-2): DGGITQSPKYLFRKEGQNVTLSCEQNLNHDAMYWYRQDPGQGLRLIYYSQIVNDFQKGDIAEGYSVSREKKESFPLTVTSAQKNPTAFYLCASSSRDQGGTGELFFGEGSRLTVL.

In this sample, this clonotype turned up many times. The V call is TRBV11-3, the J call TRBJ2-3; tentative D call: TRBD1 (6 bases). Trimming took off 3 bases at V and 3 bases at J, with 7 bases between the two ends. Germline values: CDR1 SGHNT, CDR2 YENEEA. This CDR3 is built from 13 residues. CDR3 sequence reads: CASSFGQTDTQYF. CDR3 nucleotides: TGTGCCAGCAGCTTCGGACAGACAGATACGCAGTATTTT.

This clonotype has ten or more counts. V gene TRBV28 combines with J gene TRBJ2-1; no clear D gene. The germline V and J ends were trimmed by 8 bases and 0 bases, with 14 bases remaining between them. The CDR3 length is 15 residues. Germline CDR1 is MDHEN and CDR2 is SYDVKM. CDR3 nucleotide sequence: TGTGCCAGCCGAAGTGAACCGAGCTCCTACAATGAGCAGTTCTTC. Translating it yields CASRSEPSSYNEQFF.

This clonotype has only a few counts. A much larger clone is a single base away; this may be a read error. The chain uses TRBV12-3 or TRBV12-4 and TRBJ2-7; D call uncertain. The CDR3 is 13 amino acids. Trimming cost V 7 bases and J 3 bases, with 13 bases left between them. This chain's CDR3 is CASKKVGFYEQYF. DNA of the CDR3: TGTGCCAGCAAGAAGGTGGGCTTCTACGAGCAGTACTTC.

In regard to this clonotype: Just one base apart from a much larger clone, this may be a read error. The J gene is TRBJ1-1, the V gene TRBV19; no definite D call. The germline V gene encodes CDR1 LNHDA and CDR2 SQIVND (reference sequence). This CDR3 has 16 amino acids. This CDR3 is CASSRAPRELNTEASF. The CDR3 DNA reads as TGTGCCAGTAGTAGAGCTCCTCGCGAACTGAACACTGAAGCTTCCTTT.

The V and J genes are TRBV2 and TRBJ2-1, with 10 bases aligning to TRBD1. The CDR3 contains 15 residues. V trimming: 6 bases; J trimming: 5 bases; junction bases outside the gene matches: 7. From germline, CDR1 is SNHLY and CDR2 FYNNEI. CDR3 bases: TGTGCCAGCAGCGAATCCGGGACAGGGGACAATGAGCAGTTCTTC. It yields the protein CASSESGTGDNEQFF.

This clonotype was detected many times. V gene TRBV24-1 combines with J gene TRBJ2-1; 10 nucleotides line up with TRBD2. The CDR3 runs 15 residues. The V gene's germline CDR1 is KGHDR and CDR2 SFDVKD. Trimming removed 4 bases from V and 5 bases from J; junction bases left unmatched: 4. The CDR3 loop reads CATSDYLAGDNEQFF. The CDR3, as DNA: TGTGCCACCAGTGACTATCTAGCGGGAGACAATGAGCAGTTCTTC.

This chain joins TRBV10-3 and TRBJ2-7, with D perhaps TRBD2 (6 bases). V was cut by 2 bases and J by 8 bases, with 13 bases left in between. Germline values: CDR1 ENHRY, CDR2 SYGVKD. CDR3 length: 13 amino acids. The CDR3 protein is CAISEAAGGQQYF. CDR3 DNA: TGTGCCATCAGTGAGGCAGCAGGAGGGCAGCAGTACTTC.

This clonotype has ten or more counts. Here the CDR3 reads CASSLVQEQFF. As DNA, the CDR3 is TGTGCCAGCAGCTTAGTCCAGGAGCAGTTCTTC. The chain is built from TRBV7-8 and TRBJ2-1; the D is unclear. The germline gives CDR1 SGHVS, CDR2 FQNEAQ. The CDR3 runs 11 residues. V lost 1 base and J 10 bases, leaving 5 bases between the germline ends.

This clonotype appeared many times. V gene TRBV20-1 combines with J gene TRBJ1-2; D unresolved. The V gene lost 5 bases and the J gene lost 8 bases, with 12 bases spanning the gap. Per germline, CDR1 DFQATT and CDR2 SNEGSKA (reference sequence). CDR3 length: 11 residues. CDR3 sequence: CSALGVRGYTF. The CDR3, as DNA: TGCAGTGCTTTGGGAGTGCGGGGCTACACCTTC.

This clonotype was counted at least ten times. The chain uses TRBV12-3 or TRBV12-4 and TRBJ2-4; 14 bases line up with TRBD2. There are 20 residues in the CDR3. With V trimmed by 6 bases and J by 3 bases, 16 bases remained unmatched. The CDR3 spells CASSGGTSGRVQAYKNIQYF. The CDR3 DNA reads TGTGCCAGCAGCGGGGGGACTAGCGGGAGAGTGCAGGCTTACAAAAACATTCAGTACTTC.

This clonotype was found many times. V gene TRBV28 combines with J gene TRBJ2-3, with 7 bases identical to TRBD2. The CDR3 totals 13 residues. After removal of 10 bases from V and 4 bases from J, the junction contained 8 bases not matched to a gene. Germline CDR1 is MDHEN and CDR2 is SYDVKM. CDR3 nucleotide sequence: TGTGCCACAGGAGGCGGGAGCCCAGATACGCAGTATTTT. Protein: CATGGGSPDTQYF.

This clonotype was seen repeatedly, ten times or more. The chain has TRBV5-1 and TRBJ2-1, with D tentatively TRBD2 (6 bases). V lost 4 bases to trimming and J lost 0 bases, with 11 bases between them. The CDR3 consists of 15 residues. CDR1 and CDR2 (germline): SGHRS, YFSETQ. DNA of the CDR3: TGCGCCAGCAGCGGGGGGAGGAGCTCCTACAATGAGCAGTTCTTC. Its protein is CASSGGRSSYNEQFF.